These 29 T cell receptor beta chains came from one sample sequenced in a study of blood T cell repertoires in COVID-19. Repertoires were generated with immunoSEQ multiplex PCR, while TCRdb's copy carries only in-frame clones and drops some. Of 250,000 or so clones in the sample, around nine tenths were seen once. The specimen sequenced was peripheral blood. These receptors came from a man aged 35-49 years with active or convalescent COVID-19.

The chain employs TRBV28 and TRBJ1-5, with TRBD1 matching over 7 bases. The V gene's germline CDR1 is MDHEN and CDR2 SYDVKM. The V and J ends lost 6 bases and 1 base, in that order; junction bases with no gene match: 3. The CDR3 sequence is 14 residues long. The chain's CDR3 is CASRLGQSNQPQHF. The CDR3 DNA follows: TGTGCCAGCAGGCTGGGACAGAGCAATCAGCCCCAGCATTTT.

The chain uses TRBV6-5 and TRBJ2-5, with 7 bases lining up with TRBD2. The CDR3 totals 13 residues. Per germline, CDR1 MNHEY and CDR2 SVGAGI. Germline trimming cut 4 bases from V and 5 bases from J; bases unmatched to any gene: 4. Here the CDR3 reads CASSSRGGETQYF. Written as DNA, the CDR3 is TGTGCCAGCAGTTCAAGGGGAGGGGAGACCCAGTACTTC.

The chain couples TRBV5-1 to TRBJ2-7; 15 bases are shared with TRBD2. The CDR3 is 16 amino acids. V was pared by 0 bases and J by 6 bases, with 4 bases of the junction left unmatched. Germline V CDR1 and CDR2: SGHRS, YFSETQ. In DNA, the CDR3 is TGCGCCAGCAGCTTGGGCGGACTAGCGGGAGGGGGCGAGCAGTACTTC. Protein: CASSLGGLAGGGEQYF.

This rearrangement joins TRBV28 to TRBJ1-2; D gene uncertain. Trimming cost V 3 bases and J 5 bases, with 10 bases left between them. In germline, CDR1 is MDHEN, CDR2 SYDVKM. This CDR3 region has 13 residues. The CDR3 nucleotides read TGTGCCAGCAGTTTGAGGGAGACATATGGCTACACCTTC. Translated, it gives CASSLRETYGYTF.

This clone was seen just once. The chain uses TRBV2 and TRBJ1-3; 7 bases are shared with TRBD1. Trimming cost V 6 bases and J 4 bases; bases outside gene matches: 9. The germline V gene has CDR1 SNHLY and CDR2 FYNNEI. The CDR3 runs 15 residues. Written as DNA, the CDR3 is TGTGCCAGCAGGGAAAACAGGGGTGGCGGAAACACCATATATTTT. Encoded protein: CASRENRGGGNTIYF.

The count of this clone is one. V is TRBV7-9 and J is TRBJ1-3, with D uncertain. Germline V gene lookup returns CDR1 SEHNR and CDR2 FQNEAQ (reference sequence). CDR3 length equals 17 residues. V lost 3 bases and J lost 3, with 18 bases in between. The CDR3 nucleotides read TGTGCCAGCAGCTTCCCTTACTTGGAGGTCGGTGGAAACACCATATATTTT. It yields the protein CASSFPYLEVGGNTIYF.

The chain recombines TRBV19 with TRBJ1-6; D gene ambiguous. The CDR3 has 14 amino acids. The germline CDR1 and CDR2 sequences are LNHDA and SQIVND (reference sequence). V gave up 1 base and J gave up 10 bases, with 11 bases separating them. In nucleotides, the CDR3 is TGTGCCAGTAGTATAGGGCAATCCAGGTCACCCCTCCACTTT. This gives the protein CASSIGQSRSPLHF.

The chain has TRBV28 and TRBJ1-6, with TRBD1 identical over 8 bases. The CDR3 runs to 16 residues. V shed 0 bases, J shed 5 bases, and the junction held 3 bases outside the gene matches. Germline CDR1 is MDHEN and CDR2 is SYDVKM. CDR3 sequence: CASSLWGTGNNSPLHF. In DNA form, the CDR3 reads TGTGCCAGCAGTTTATGGGGGACAGGTAATAATTCACCCCTCCACTTT.

J is TRBJ2-7 and V is TRBV11-2, with D maybe TRBD2 (6 bases). This CDR3 is built from 14 residues. Germline V gives CDR1 SGHAT, CDR2 FQNNGV. With 3 bases removed from V and 0 bases from J, the gap between germline ends came to 9 bases. The CDR3 is CASSFGGISYEQYF. The DNA of the CDR3 is TGTGCCAGCAGCTTCGGCGGGATCTCCTACGAGCAGTACTTC.

The chain employs TRBV9 and TRBJ2-2; 8 nucleotides match TRBD2. Trimming cost V 0 bases and J 6 bases; bases outside gene matches: 7. Germline CDR1 SGDLS, CDR2 YYNGEE. CDR3 length equals 16 residues. This CDR3 is CASSVAGTRGAGELFF. In DNA form, the CDR3 reads TGTGCCAGCAGCGTAGCCGGGACTAGGGGCGCCGGGGAGCTGTTTTTT.

The V and J genes are TRBV3-1 (or the pseudogene TRBV3-2) and TRBJ2-1, with TRBD2 matching 16 bases. Trimming at V came to 4 bases and at J to 7 bases, leaving 1 base not matched to a gene. CDR3 length: 15 residues. Germline V CDR1 and CDR2: LGHDT, YNNKEL (reference sequence). CDR3 amino acids: CASSLGLAGGNEQFF. CDR3 nucleotides: TGTGCCAGCAGCCTGGGACTAGCGGGGGGGAATGAGCAGTTCTTC.

CDR3 loop: CASSSQVGTSSGELFF. DNA for the CDR3: TGTGCCAGCAGCTCCCAGGTGGGAACTAGTTCCGGGGAGCTGTTTTTT. The V gene is TRBV11-1, the J gene TRBJ2-2; TRBD2 might be the D (5 bases). Trimming removed 4 bases at V and 6 bases at J, with 18 bases between. Germline V gene data show CDR1 as SGHAT and CDR2 as FQDESV (reference sequence). The CDR3 has 16 amino acids.

The V and J genes are TRBV24-1 and TRBJ2-3, with 9 bases aligning to TRBD1. The CDR3 loop spans 17 amino acids. Germline V gives CDR1 KGHDR, CDR2 SFDVKD. The V gene end was trimmed by 3 bases and the J gene end by 1 base; junction bases not matched to a gene: 7. The CDR3 region has the DNA TGTGCCACCAGTGATGTAAAGGACAGGGGCGGCACAGATACGCAGTATTTT. Residues: CATSDVKDRGGTDTQYF.

The V gene is TRBV5-1, the J gene TRBJ2-7; D gene unclear. Between the trimmed V and J ends, which lost 3 bases and 2 bases, there was a span of 15 bases. Germline V gene sequence: CDR1 SGHRS, CDR2 YFSETQ. The CDR3 contains 15 residues. CDR3 amino acids: CASSYEAPSPYEQYF. The CDR3 nucleotides read TGCGCCAGCAGCTACGAGGCACCTTCTCCCTACGAGCAGTACTTC.

The chain uses TRBV30 and TRBJ2-5; a possible D gene is TRBD1 (5 bases). The germline V and J ends were trimmed by 0 bases and 4 bases, with 9 bases remaining between them. CDR1 is GTSNPN and CDR2 is SVGIG in the germline V gene (reference sequence). The CDR3 extends over 13 amino acids. This CDR3 reads CAWSVQGSETQYF. The CDR3 DNA sequence: TGTGCCTGGAGTGTGCAGGGTTCAGAGACCCAGTACTTC.

V gene TRBV4-1 combines with J gene TRBJ1-1, with TRBD1 matching 9 bases. Germline V gene data show CDR1 as MGHRA and CDR2 as YSYEKL. With 0 bases clipped from V and 7 bases from J, the junction kept 6 bases outside the gene matches. This CDR3 has 15 residues. The CDR3 sequence is CASSQDSTGGIEAFF. The CDR3, as DNA: TGCGCCAGCAGCCAAGATTCGACAGGGGGAATTGAAGCTTTCTTT.

The V gene is TRBV7-9, the J gene TRBJ1-4; the match to TRBD1 covers 9 bases. Trimming at V came to 4 bases and at J to 5 bases, leaving 17 bases not matched to a gene. CDR1 SEHNR and CDR2 FQNEAQ come from the germline V gene (reference sequence). This CDR3 spans 19 amino acids. Here the CDR3 reads CASSSFGQGSVGANEKLFF. The CDR3 DNA sequence: TGTGCCAGCAGCTCCTTTGGACAGGGGAGTGTTGGGGCGAATGAAAAACTGTTTTTT.

V is TRBV7-9 and J is TRBJ1-1; no clear D. CDR1 is SEHNR, CDR2 FQNEAQ, per germline (reference sequence). Between the trimmed V and J ends, which lost 5 bases and 1 base, there was a span of 11 bases. This CDR3 contains 14 residues. CDR3 coding DNA: TGTGCCAGCAGCCCCTTCCTAGAGAACACTGAAGCTTTCTTT. Translation: CASSPFLENTEAFF.

The chain couples TRBV28 to TRBJ1-2, with a weak D call TRBD1 (6 bases). The length of the CDR3 is 15 residues. Per the germline V gene, CDR1 is MDHEN and CDR2 is SYDVKM. V lost 2 bases, J lost 2 bases, and 12 bases lay in between. CDR3: CASSLTGSSNYGYTF. The DNA for the CDR3 is TGTGCCAGCAGTTTAACAGGGAGTTCGAACTATGGCTACACCTTC.

The chain has TRBV3-1 (or the pseudogene TRBV3-2) and TRBJ1-1, with 7 bases aligning to TRBD1. The CDR3 is 16 amino acids. The ends lost 4 bases at V and 10 bases at J; junction bases unmatched: 18. Germline CDR1 is LGHDT and CDR2 is YNNKEL (reference sequence). The CDR3 DNA reads TGTGCCAGCAGCCTAACCGGACGGACAGGAGGGAAGGGAGCTTTCTTT. The encoded protein is CASSLTGRTGGKGAFF.

This clone is a singleton in its sample. The chain joins TRBV6-1 to TRBJ2-7; D possibly corresponds to TRBD2 (6 bases). Germline V gene lookup returns CDR1 MNHNS and CDR2 SASEGT. There are 19 residues in the CDR3. Trimming shortened V by 1 base and J by 3 bases, and 25 bases separated the two germline ends. CDR3 region: CASSEGDAIGQGGGYEQYF. Here the CDR3 DNA reads TGTGCCAGCAGTGAAGGGGACGCGATTGGGCAGGGAGGAGGCTACGAGCAGTACTTC.

The J gene is TRBJ1-3, the V gene TRBV9, with D maybe TRBD1 (5 bases). The CDR3 loop spans 14 amino acids. Germline-derived CDR1 and CDR2 are SGDLS and YYNGEE. V lost 5 bases, J lost 3 bases, and 12 bases lay in between. The CDR3 DNA sequence: TGTGCCAGCAGTGGGGGAGGTGGTGGAAACACCATATATTTT. Encoded protein: CASSGGGGGNTIYF.

The V call is TRBV30, the J call TRBJ1-4, with no clear D. Between the trimmed V and J ends, which lost 8 bases and 8 bases, there was a span of 12 bases. Germline V lookup: CDR1 GTSNPN, CDR2 SVGIG (reference sequence). This CDR3 contains 11 residues. The CDR3 loop reads CALSLEEKLFF. In DNA, the CDR3 is TGTGCCCTGTCACTTGAGGAAAAACTGTTTTTT.

This clone was counted once. V is TRBV3-1 (or the pseudogene TRBV3-2) and J is TRBJ2-1; possible D gene TRBD1, 7 bases. V shed 5 bases and J shed 7 bases, with 15 bases lying between them. Looked up from germline, CDR1 is LGHDT and CDR2 is YNNKEL (reference sequence). There are 14 residues in the CDR3. The CDR3 region is CASSSPTGRNEQFF. In DNA, the CDR3 is TGTGCCAGCAGCTCGCCGACAGGGAGGAATGAGCAGTTCTTC.

The chain recombines TRBV5-6 with TRBJ1-1; 11 bases match TRBD1. CDR1 is SGHDT, CDR2 YYEEEE, per germline. With V trimmed by 7 bases and J by 4 bases, 6 bases remained unmatched. The CDR3 sequence is 14 residues long. CDR3 in amino acids: CASGTGTGGTEAFF. CDR3 sequence (DNA): TGTGCCAGCGGAACAGGGACAGGGGGCACTGAAGCTTTCTTT.

V is TRBV20-1 and J is TRBJ2-1; weak D call: TRBD1 (6 bases). From germline, CDR1 is DFQATT and CDR2 SNEGSKA (reference sequence). V was trimmed by 7 bases and J by 4 bases, leaving 8 bases between them. The CDR3 sequence is 11 residues long. This CDR3 reads CSVGQYNEQFF. Here the CDR3 DNA reads TGCAGTGTCGGACAGTACAATGAGCAGTTCTTC.

This clone was seen just once. The CDR3 sequence is CASSLLRGGSREKLFF. The CDR3 DNA is TGCGCCAGCAGCCTCCTCAGGGGCGGCAGTCGGGAAAAACTGTTTTTT. This chain uses TRBV4-1 with TRBJ1-4; D possibly corresponds to TRBD1 (6 bases). The length of the CDR3 is 16 residues. The V gene lost 4 bases and the J gene lost 8 bases, with 20 bases spanning the gap. CDR1 is MGHRA and CDR2 is YSYEKL in the germline V gene.

DNA for the CDR3: TGCGCCAGCAGCTTGGGACTAGCGGGTATCGACACCGGGGAGCTGTTTTTT. Translating it yields CASSLGLAGIDTGELFF. J is TRBJ2-2 and V is TRBV5-1; 10 positions match TRBD2. CDR3 length: 17 amino acids. Germline lookup yields CDR1 SGHRS and CDR2 YFSETQ. J lost 3 bases, V lost 0 bases, and 5 bases had no gene match. The whole variable domain, remainder taken from reference TRBV5-1 and TRBJ2-2, is KAGVTQTPRYLIKTRGQQVTLSCSPISGHRSVSWYQQTPGQGLQFLFEYFSETQRNKGNFPGRFSGRQFSNSRSEMNVSTLELGDSALYLCASSLGLAGIDTGELFFGEGSRLTVL.

This clone was seen a single time. The J gene is TRBJ2-3, the V gene TRBV10-2; D unresolved. There are 13 residues in the CDR3. Trimming removed 8 bases at V and 5 bases at J, with 14 bases between. Germline values: CDR1 WSHSY, CDR2 SAAADI. CDR3 in amino acids: CASYGSPGDTQYF. CDR3 nucleotides: TGCGCCAGCTACGGATCCCCAGGAGATACGCAGTATTTT.